The rows below give T cell receptor beta chains drawn from one sample of a study of blood T cells in healthy people across ages. TCRdb used MiXCR to reprocess the 5' RACE reads, holding one entry per CDR3 protein. The sample includes roughly 730,000 distinct CDR3 sequences, roughly three fifths of them seen just once. Sequencing used blood. Every receptor here comes from a man aged 40-49 years in good health. Both conserved end residues are part of each CDR3. The order of the fields is clone size, D gene, J gene, V gene, CDR3 DNA, CDR3 protein. D genes are given only for firm matches. Where a row states a size, it is once, few, many or the class of an expanded clone; other rows omit it.

.,.,TRBJ2-2,TRBV4-2,TGTGCCAGCAGCCAAGCCCTCCATTTCTCGGGGCAGCCGTTTTTT,CASSQALHFSGQPFF
.,TRBD2,TRBJ2-7,TRBV11-2,TGTGCCAGCAGCCCGACTAGCGGGGTCGTCTACGAGCAGTACTTC,CASSPTSGVVYEQYF
.,TRBD1,TRBJ1-3,TRBV7-2,TGTGCCAGCAGCTTAGCTCGGACAGGGGCAAACACCATATATTTT,CASSLARTGANTIYF
.,TRBD2,TRBJ2-5,TRBV19,TGTGCCAGTGGTCTAGCGGGAGGGCCTCCCGGGGAGCAGTACTTC,CASGLAGGPPGEQYF
.,TRBD2,TRBJ2-7,TRBV7-9,TGTGCCAGCAGCTTCTGGACTAGCGGGTTCGAGCAGTACTTC,CASSFWTSGFEQYF
.,.,TRBJ2-5,TRBV7-9,TGTGCCAGCAGCTTAGAGGACTACCAAGAGACCCAGTACTTC,CASSLEDYQETQYF
.,.,TRBJ2-2,TRBV20-1,TGCAGTGCTAGAGGGGGAGTTTACACCGGGGAGCTGTTTTTT,CSARGGVYTGELFF
.,.,TRBJ2-6,TRBV2,TGTGGGACGTCGGAAGGGGCCAACGTCCTGACTTTC,CGTSEGANVLTF
.,.,TRBJ2-5,TRBV9,TGTGCCAGCAGCGCACTAGGGACGGAGACCCAGTACTTC,CASSALGTETQYF
.,.,TRBJ2-3,TRBV9,TGTGCCAGCAGCGTAGTTAACTCCCGCACAGATACGCAGTATTTT,CASSVVNSRTDTQYF
.,TRBD1,TRBJ2-3,TRBV2,TGTGCCAGCAGTGGTGACAGGGGGCATGTTGATACGCAGTATTTT,CASSGDRGHVDTQYF
.,.,TRBJ1-4,TRBV28,TGTGCCAGCAGTTTCATATCGACCTGGGAAGTAGGGGAAAAACTGTTTTTT,CASSFISTWEVGEKLFF
.,.,TRBJ2-4,TRBV5-1,TGCGCCAGCAGCGCACAGGGCGCCAAAAACATTCAGTACTTC,CASSAQGAKNIQYF
few,.,TRBJ2-7,TRBV5-1,TGCGCCAGCAGAGGTTACGGATCCTACGAGCAGTACTTC,CASRGYGSYEQYF
.,.,TRBJ2-5,TRBV20-1,TGCAGTGCTAGGGGGGGAACACCGGGAGAGACCCAGTACTTC,CSARGGTPGETQYF
.,.,TRBJ1-5,TRBV20-1,TGCAGTGCTAGTGGGGACACGAACAATCAGCCCCAGCATTTT,CSASGDTNNQPQHF
few,.,TRBJ2-3,TRBV6-5,TGTGCCAGCAGTTACTCAAAAGTCGATACGCAGTATTTT,CASSYSKVDTQYF
.,.,TRBJ2-3,TRBV27,TGTGCCAGCAGTTTACTACAGACCACAGATACGCAGTATTTT,CASSLLQTTDTQYF
.,TRBD1,TRBJ2-5,TRBV6-5,TGTGCCAGCAGTTCATGGGGGTGGACAGGGAAGAATCTGGGGGAGACCCAGTACTTC,CASSSWGWTGKNLGETQYF
.,.,TRBJ1-2,TRBV5-1,TGCGCCAGCAGCTGGGACCTCGGAAACTATGGCTACACCTTC,CASSWDLGNYGYTF
few,.,TRBJ2-1,TRBV4-2,TGTGCCAGCACCAACGGGGCGAGCTCCTACAATGAGCAGTTCTTC,CASTNGASSYNEQFF
.,.,TRBJ2-1,TRBV9,TGTGCCAGCAGCCTTAGCGCCTCAAGCTCCTACAATGAGCAGTTCTTC,CASSLSASSSYNEQFF
.,TRBD1,TRBJ2-3,TRBV5-6,TGTGCCAGCAGCCTCCAGGGACAGGATAGTACCACAGATACGCAGTATTTT,CASSLQGQDSTTDTQYF
.,.,TRBJ2-5,TRBV4-1,TGCGCCAGCAGCCAAGTAATGAACTATCAAGAGACCCAGTACTTC,CASSQVMNYQETQYF
.,.,TRBJ2-3,TRBV6-6,TGTGCCAGCAGTTATTTGGACATTTCATATTCAGATACGCAGTATTTT,CASSYLDISYSDTQYF
.,.,TRBJ1-1,TRBV6-5,TGTGCCAGCAGCGAACAGGGATTGGGGGCTGAAGCTTTCTTT,CASSEQGLGAEAFF
.,TRBD1,TRBJ1-2,TRBV5-1,TGCGCCAGCAGCTTAATAACAGGGGGACCCTATGGCTACACCTTC,CASSLITGGPYGYTF
many,.,TRBJ2-1,TRBV28,TGTGCCAGCAGCCAACTACCACACTCCTACAATGAGCAGTTCTTC,CASSQLPHSYNEQFF
.,TRBD1,TRBJ2-7,TRBV11-1,TGTGCCAGCAGCGTTGGACAGGGGGCGAACGAGCAGTACTTC,CASSVGQGANEQYF
once,.,TRBJ2-7,TRBV4-1,TGCGCCAGCAGCCAAGTCTTGGCTAGAGGATACTACGAGCAGTACTTC,CASSQVLARGYYEQYF
.,.,TRBJ1-1,TRBV20-1,TGCAGTGCTAGAGTAAATGGCCAGGTGAACACTGAAGCTTTCTTT,CSARVNGQVNTEAFF
.,TRBD1,TRBJ2-7,TRBV7-6,TGTGCCAGCAGCAAGGGACAGGGCAGCGAGCAGTACTTC,CASSKGQGSEQYF
.,.,TRBJ2-5,TRBV28,TGTGCCAGCAGGAGAGCTACGACCCAGTACTTC,CASRRATTQYF
.,TRBD1,TRBJ2-3,TRBV4-1,TGCGCCAGCAGCCAAGACGGGACAGGGTTCGGCACAGATACGCAGTATTTT,CASSQDGTGFGTDTQYF
.,TRBD2,TRBJ2-7,TRBV20-1,TGCAGTGCTAGAGCTCTTCAGGGAGGGGCAACCTACAATGAGCAGTACTTC,CSARALQGGATYNEQYF
.,.,TRBJ2-5,TRBV6-5,TGTGCCAGCAGTTCTGTGAGTGCTGGCGCGAGTGCCCAGTACTTC,CASSSVSAGASAQYF
.,.,TRBJ1-2,TRBV20-1,TGCAGTGCTAGAGTTTACGACAGAAACTATGGCTACACCTTC,CSARVYDRNYGYTF
few,.,TRBJ2-7,TRBV6-6,TGTGCCAGCAGTTCTCACTTTTACTACGAGCAGTACTTC,CASSSHFYYEQYF
.,.,TRBJ2-2,TRBV7-2,TGTGCCAGCAGCTTAGGATTAGGTGTCGCCGGGGAGCTGTTTTTT,CASSLGLGVAGELFF
.,.,TRBJ1-1,TRBV20-1,TGCAGTGCTAGAGCGGGAGGGTTCACTGAAGCTTTCTTT,CSARAGGFTEAFF
.,TRBD2,TRBJ2-1,TRBV28,TGTGCCAGCAGTCCCCACGCACTAGCGGGGGCCTTCTCAGGGTCCTACAATGAGCAGTTCTTC,CASSPHALAGAFSGSYNEQFF
few,.,TRBJ2-1,TRBV29-1,TGCAGCTTATCGGAGGGGTACAATGAGCAGTTCTTC,CSLSEGYNEQFF
few,.,TRBJ1-1,TRBV4-2,TGTGCCAGCAGCACTACGACAGAAGGATTGAACACTGAAGCTTTCTTT,CASSTTTEGLNTEAFF
.,.,TRBJ2-3,TRBV12-5,TGTGCTAGTGCCCCCCCGCTCACAGATACGCAGTATTTT,CASAPPLTDTQYF
.,TRBD1,TRBJ2-7,TRBV12-3/TRBV12-4,TGTGCCAGCAGTCCAGGACAGGGGGCCAAGTACTTC,CASSPGQGAKYF
.,.,TRBJ2-3,TRBV20-1,TGCAGTGCTATCCTACCCCGGGCAACGAGAAGAGATACGCAGTATTTT,CSAILPRATRRDTQYF
.,.,TRBJ2-3,TRBV6-5,TGTGCCAGCAGGGGGCCGGGTACGCAGTATTTT,CASRGPGTQYF
.,TRBD1,TRBJ2-3,TRBV29-1,TGCAGCGCTGGGGGACAGGGAACAGATACGCAGTATTTT,CSAGGQGTDTQYF
few,TRBD1,TRBJ2-2,TRBV27,TGTGCCAGCAGCCTATCGGGACAGGGGGCCGGGGAGCTGTTTTTT,CASSLSGQGAGELFF
few,.,TRBJ1-3,TRBV29-1,TGCAGCGTTGATCGAGGAAACACCATATATTTT,CSVDRGNTIYF
.,.,TRBJ2-1,TRBV24-1,TGTGCCACCAGTGACCCGACACCGAGCTCCTACAATGAGCAGTTCTTC,CATSDPTPSSYNEQFF
.,.,TRBJ1-2,TRBV2,TGTGCCAGCAGTGAAGTTCCGGGTTTATACTATGGCTACACCTTC,CASSEVPGLYYGYTF
few,.,TRBJ2-7,TRBV29-1,TGCAGCGTTGAGTTGGAGACCCCTCTCGAGCAGTACTTC,CSVELETPLEQYF
.,.,TRBJ2-1,TRBV3-1,TGTGCCAGCAGCCAAGAAATGACTGCTAATGAGCAGTTCTTC,CASSQEMTANEQFF
.,TRBD2,TRBJ2-1,TRBV24-1,TGTGCCACCAGCGAACCGGGACTAGCGGAACACAATGAGCAGTTCTTC,CATSEPGLAEHNEQFF